The text below deals with one T cell receptor (beta chain). Only in-frame clones appear in the TCRdb table, and some are missing; sequencing was by immunoSEQ multiplex PCR. The sample yields roughly 89,000 clones, 75% to 85% seen once. The germline V gene has CDR1 SGHDN and CDR2 FVKESK. CDR3 length: 14 amino acids. V gave up 1 base and J gave up 2 bases, with 6 bases separating them. The source of the sample is a study of blood T cell repertoires in COVID-19. Study at large: Acute and convalescent COVID-19 samples came from the United States, Italy and Spain.

The V and J genes are TRBV14 and TRBJ2-1; D possibly corresponds to TRBD2 (6 bases). This sequence originates from a woman aged 70-85 years with acute or convalescent COVID-19. Sequenced input: peripheral blood. The CDR3, as DNA: TGTGCCAGCAGCCAAGGCGGGACCTACAATGAGCAGTTCTTC. As protein: CASSQGGTYNEQFF.